This entry features one TCR beta chain sequence. The library targeted TCRbeta and was prepared with unique molecular identifiers. From the PCR reads, TCRdb called clonotypes with MiXCR, one entry per CDR3 protein. The sample shows 350,000 to 500,000 distinct CDR3 sequences, roughly two fifths of them seen only once. This record belongs to a study of T-cell reconstitution after alpha-beta-depleted transplantation in children. The germline V gene encodes CDR1 SGHKS and CDR2 YYEKEE (reference sequence). The CDR3 runs 17 residues. Germline trimming cut 0 bases from V and 0 bases from J; bases unmatched to any gene: 4.

The chain employs TRBV5-5 and TRBJ1-2; 11 nucleotides align to TRBD1. This sample comprised PBMCs, obtained before TCRalphabeta/CD19-depleted stem cell transplant. This sequence originates from a girl aged 2-9 years with aplastic anemia, due to receive a stem cell transplant. The CDR3 is CASSLEGQGATNYGYTF. CDR3 DNA: TGTGCCAGCAGCTTGGAAGGACAGGGGGCCACTAACTATGGCTACACCTTC.